This T cell receptor beta chain was recorded in a study of CD8+ T cells in alopecia areata. Reverse transcribed after extraction, RNA yielded cDNA as the sequencing template. Produced via immunoSEQ multiplex PCR; TCRdb's table is partial and in-frame only. The table has roughly 170,000 clones, roughly three fifths seen once. Documented treatment: oral pan-JAK inhibitor, 5-10 mg twice daily. The receptor was derived from a human donor with alopecia areata. The input for sequencing was CD8+ T cells sorted from blood, taken at week 24, from a patient treated with tofacitinib.

CDR3 nucleotides: TGTGCCAGCAGCCCCTGGATAGCGGGGGGAAACCAAGAGACCCAGTACTTC. This sequence encodes CASSPWIAGGNQETQYF. The chain has TRBV9 and TRBJ2-5; 10 bases fit TRBD2. There are 17 residues in the CDR3. Trimming at V came to 4 bases and at J to 0 bases, leaving 9 bases not matched to a gene. In germline, CDR1 is SGDLS, CDR2 YYNGEE.